The source of this T cell receptor beta chain is a study of blood T cell repertoires in COVID-19. Libraries were prepared by immunoSEQ multiplex PCR; TCRdb keeps only in-frame clonotypes and omits some of them. The sample has 230,000 or so clones; roughly 88% are singletons. The CDR3 consists of 15 residues. Trimming left V 2 bases short and J 5 bases short, with 16 bases between. Germline V CDR1 and CDR2: SGHNT, YYREEE (reference sequence). The clonotype comes from a woman in her thirties or forties with acute COVID-19. The source material was PBMCs or T cells enriched from blood (not recorded which). The genes are TRBV5-4 and TRBJ2-5; possible D gene TRBD2, 7 bases. The CDR3 sequence is CASSFQRGGGETQYF. As DNA, the CDR3 is TGTGCCAGCAGCTTTCAACGGGGAGGGGGGGAGACCCAGTACTTC.